The rows below give T cell receptor beta chains drawn from one sample of a study of T cell changes during pregnancy in multiple sclerosis. Clones were read by immunoSEQ multiplex PCR, and TCRdb kept only the in-frame ones, dropping some. The sample holds under 30,000 clones, 80% to 90% seen once. This specimen was CD8+ T cells from peripheral blood mononuclear cells, taken in the second trimester of pregnancy. These receptors were taken from a female donor with multiple sclerosis, enrolled in a pregnancy study. CDR3s include the opening cysteine and the closing phenylalanine or tryptophan.

V	length	CDR3
TRBV7-2	14	CASSLQASSYEQYF
TRBV7-8	15	CASSRGTGFTQPQHF
TRBV2	16	CASSALAGGHTGELFF
TRBV2	16	CASSEARGGTGYGYTF
TRBV15	15	CATSSPGQGAYEQYF
TRBV7-9	14	CASSSWDRGAEQYF
TRBV6-4	14	CASSDSDGSGTQYF
TRBV27	11	CASSHNQPQHF
TRBV5-1	15	CASRGQNGPGNTIYF
TRBV6-5	12	CASSYSAGEQYF
TRBV10-2	12	CASSDSSYEQYF
TRBV2	15	CASSEGGGITGELFF
TRBV28	14	CASSFPEVNTEAFF
TRBV5-4	13	CASSGDIYYEQYF
TRBV7-9	15	CASSEGGHDTGELFF
TRBV4-1	16	CASSQSQGGFTDTQYF
TRBV7-6	15	CASSLGTGFSGELFF
TRBV7-8	15	CASIPTATSNYGYTF
TRBV6-5	13	CASSSHASAPLHF
TRBV15	13	CATYRGASDLQFF
TRBV5-6	12	CASSLGTGKLFF
TRBV7-3	16	CASSQTSGGETDTQYF
TRBV6-5	15	CASSIGQGDQETQYF
TRBV16	15	CASSQSWDSSYEQYF
TRBV27	14	CASSLWTGSNEQFF
TRBV4-3	15	CASSQDRGTVYEQYF
TRBV28	15	CASSDPEGGREKLFF
TRBV9	15	CASSVEAGLLYEQYF
TRBV4-3	15	CASSQDGGGGTEAFF
TRBV11-3	16	CASSLGQGGGSTEAFF
TRBV28	15	CASSPLAGERNEQFF
TRBV7-3	15	CASSLLAGQFYEQYF
TRBV6-6	14	CASRPQGIGYGYTF
TRBV5-8	13	CASSTQGITEAFF
TRBV4-2	16	CASSQNQAGTYNEQFF
TRBV4-2	13	CASSQGTEYEQYF
TRBV5-1	15	CASSPDRGRYYGYTF
TRBV5-8	15	CASSLSFSGANVLTF
TRBV9	18	CASSPQSRGSGRTDTQYF
TRBV4-1	15	CASSQLGLAGGPQYF
TRBV5-1	16	CASSIGTTGSQETQYF
TRBV4-2	14	CASSRLDREERAFF
TRBV7-6	15	CASSFSTGNADTIYF
TRBV4-3	15	CASSQDETLTYEQYF
TRBV9	17	CASSREAGTSGNQPQHF
TRBV27	16	CASSSRTGGTQETQYF
TRBV19	13	CASSWGQGSEQYF
TRBV11-1	15	CASSHGTLEVNEQYF
TRBV7-8	14	CASSLGQGTGELFF
TRBV6-5	15	CASSLGGQSNQPQHF
TRBV4-3	13	CASSLDSGWELFF
TRBV30	14	CAWSVPRVGGELFF
TRBV30	13	CAWSVAGYQPQHF
TRBV13	17	CASSPLGLAGVNGELFF
TRBV2	14	CASSEPQGLGEQYF
TRBV27	17	CASTISGALGGLAGYTF
TRBV6-5	15	CASSYLQGADTEAFF
TRBV28	14	CASSGEGQGNGYTF
TRBV28	20	CASSLPGGLAGAREYNEQFF